This TCR beta chain was profiled in a study of cytomegalovirus exposure and HLA in healthy donors. PCR was performed using 60 Vbeta and 13 Jbeta primers. Repertoires were generated with immunoSEQ multiplex PCR, while TCRdb's copy carries only in-frame clones and drops some. There are about 97,000 clones in the sample; 81% occur only once, and roughly 5% lies in the top ten. This CDR3 region has 14 residues. V lost 3 bases, J lost 5 bases, and 3 bases stayed unmatched. CDR1 and CDR2 from the germline V gene are LNHDA and SQIVND (reference sequence). The chain uses TRBV19 and TRBJ2-1, with 8 bases fitting TRBD2. Material for sequencing was PBMCs. This sequence originates from a middle-aged man in good health and CMV-seropositive. CDR3: CASSMREVNNEQFF. CDR3 coding DNA: TGTGCCAGTAGTATGCGGGAGGTAAACAATGAGCAGTTCTTC.